The next 9 T cell receptor beta chains were all read from a single sample in a study of persistence of HIV-infected CD4 T cells. The libraries were made with immunoSEQ version 4 in survey mode. The assay was immunoSEQ multiplex PCR, and TCRdb's table has in-frame clones only and misses some. The table shows 30,000 to 35,000 clones, with roughly four fifths occurring only once. Their specific antigens are unknown. Overlapping HIV-1 Gag 15-mer peptides at around 1 ug per peptide per mL were used. Sorted nonresponding memory CD4+ T cells were CD40L-negative, CD69-negative, CD45RO-high. The material was CD4+ T cells sorted from PBMCs after roughly 18-hour stimulation, obtained from a patient who received antiretroviral therapy. Receptors were obtained from an adult woman with HIV who was CMV-seropositive.

CDR3 DNA: TGCGCCAGCAGCTTGATCGCAGGGCCCCAAGAGACCCAGTACTTC. Its protein is CASSLIAGPQETQYF. V usage is TRBV5-1 and J usage is TRBJ2-5, with D possibly matching TRBD1 (5 bases). CDR1 and CDR2 from the germline V gene are SGHRS and YFSETQ. V lost 1 base and J lost 1, with 11 bases in between. The length of the CDR3 is 15 residues.

The rearrangement uses TRBV19 and TRBJ1-2; 7 positions agree with TRBD1. The V gene end was trimmed by 9 bases and the J gene end by 8 bases; junction bases not matched to a gene: 6. Germline CDR1 is LNHDA and CDR2 is SQIVND (reference sequence). This CDR3 is 11 amino acids long. DNA for the CDR3: TGTGCCAGCACAGGGGCGGGGGGCTACACCTTC. This gives the protein CASTGAGGYTF.

The count of this clone is one. This rearrangement joins TRBV7-2 to TRBJ2-3; TRBD1 matches at 7 bases. V lost 4 bases to trimming and J lost 2 bases; unmatched junction nucleotides: 6. This CDR3 region has 15 residues. Germline CDR1 SGHTA, CDR2 FQGNSA. The CDR3 is CASSSHTGVTDTQYF. The CDR3 DNA follows: TGTGCCAGCAGCTCCCATACAGGGGTCACAGATACGCAGTATTTT.

The rearrangement links TRBV5-1 to TRBJ2-3; no definite D call. The CDR3 loop spans 14 amino acids. The V gene's germline CDR1 is SGHRS and CDR2 YFSETQ. Trimming removed 1 base at V and 1 base at J, with 7 bases between. The CDR3 spells CASSLSGGTDTQYF. The CDR3 region has the DNA TGCGCCAGCAGCTTGTCCGGAGGCACAGATACGCAGTATTTT.

V usage is TRBV5-1 and J usage is TRBJ2-2; D tentatively fits TRBD1 or TRBD2 (5 bases each). V lost 2 bases and J 1 base, leaving 15 bases between the germline ends. Germline V lookup: CDR1 SGHRS, CDR2 YFSETQ. This CDR3 is built from 17 residues. CDR3 residues: CASSFRTGTGNTGELFF. The CDR3 DNA reads as TGCGCCAGCAGCTTTCGTACCGGGACGGGGAACACCGGGGAGCTGTTTTTT. Full variable domain (outside the CDR3, taken from reference TRBV5-1 and TRBJ2-2): KAGVTQTPRYLIKTRGQQVTLSCSPISGHRSVSWYQQTPGQGLQFLFEYFSETQRNKGNFPGRFSGRQFSNSRSEMNVSTLELGDSALYLCASSFRTGTGNTGELFFGEGSRLTVL.

The chain has TRBV5-1 and TRBJ2-7; D may be TRBD1 (6 bases). V shed 4 bases and J shed 2 bases, with 10 bases lying between them. CDR3 length equals 13 residues. Germline assignment: CDR1 SGHRS and CDR2 YFSETQ. The CDR3 bases are TGCGCCAGCAGCCGCCGGACAGCCTACGAGCAGTACTTC. This translates into CASSRRTAYEQYF.

The chain recombines TRBV7-2 with TRBJ1-4, with 10 positions matching TRBD1. Looked up from germline, CDR1 is SGHTA and CDR2 is FQGNSA. This CDR3 contains 14 residues. The trim removed 8 bases at V and 7 bases at J, leaving 7 bases unmatched. The CDR3 nucleotides read TGTGCCAGCCGAAGACAGGGGGCGGTTGAAAAACTGTTTTTT. Translated, it gives CASRRQGAVEKLFF.

The CDR3 is CASSLGLAGPQPVTTQYF. CDR3 in DNA: TGTGCCAGCAGTCTGGGACTAGCGGGGCCTCAGCCGGTGACGACCCAGTACTTC. The V call is TRBV6-6, the J call TRBJ2-5; 13 bases are shared with TRBD2. This CDR3 is 18 amino acids long. Germline values: CDR1 MNHNY, CDR2 SVGAGI (reference sequence). Unmatched junction bases numbered 16, after V lost 5 bases and J lost 7 bases.

The chain uses TRBV28 and TRBJ1-2; D remains unclear. Germline values: CDR1 MDHEN, CDR2 SYDVKM. There are 11 residues in the CDR3. The V end was cut by 4 bases, the J end by 4 bases, with 4 bases between. The DNA for the CDR3 is TGTGCCAGCAGTTCTCCCTATGGCTACACCTTC. Amino acids: CASSSPYGYTF.